The entry below gives a single TCR beta chain sequence along with its context. This receptor's antigen is unknown. Base qualities are not recorded, but no much larger clone differs from it by a single base. This entry is derived from a study of T cells in tumors after PD-1 blockade (dated by TCRdb to the late 2010s). About the full investigation: Patients were excluded if they had prior checkpoint blockade, use of systemic immunosuppressants, or recent radiotherapy or other anti-cancer therapy within 4 weeks. On average, peripheral blood samples had more than 90,000 TCR templates (range about 24,679-290,000) and 35,000 to 45,000 unique clonotypes. RECIST version 1.1 was used to evaluate clinical response. Paired single-cell RNA and TCR sequencing was done in the study on site-matched tumors from patients with BCC or SCC, both before and after anti-PD-1 therapy. Pembrolizumab 200 mg every 3 weeks or cemiplimab 350 mg every 2 weeks was administered to patients. To compare clonotypes in blood and tumor, bulk TCR sequencing was done on 9 to 10 peripheral blood samples taken from a handful of patients. Some patients also continued taking vismodegib 150 mg daily during anti-PD-1 treatment. Broad study findings and their caveats: Roughly 41% of the TCR clonotypes from tumors also showed up in blood, and some novel exhausted tumor clones were present in pre-treatment blood, which suggests peripheral recruitment. Where the novel T cell clones came from was not determined, and possible sources could include lymphoid organs or rare unexpanded clones inside the tumor or in the tumor periphery.

In the germline V gene, CDR1 corresponds to SGHDT and CDR2 to YYEEEE. From the cysteine up to the phenylalanine, the CDR3 has a length of 14 residues. Only the CDR3 region is kept as DNA, spanning 42 bases read in frame from base 1. The germline V end is reduced by 4 bases and the J end by 1 base; junction bases left unmatched: 3. The immunoSEQ platform was used to carry out deep TCRbeta sequencing. Per the authors' processing: For further analysis, only productive rearrangements were exported out of the immunoSEQ Analyzer. T cell phenotypes were assigned to bulk TCRbeta clonotypes by matching the clonotypes to single-cell RNA+TCR-seq clones that had the same TCRbeta sequence. Tumor enrichment of a clone was calculated by dividing the clone's tumor frequency by the clone's PBMC frequency, both taken from bulk TCR sequencing. GLIPH was used to group TCRs into specificity groups, clusters of distinct TCRs likely recognizing common antigens via shared CDR3 motifs. The clones in this table, taken by TCRdb from immuneACCESS, are in-frame only. Not every clone is retained; where verified, under half of the shortfall comes from an unresolved V gene, and the cause of the rest is unknown. V and J calls plus clone size are reproduced from that table; the DNA served to infer D and trimming. The sample records about 59,000 clones, about 80% of which are singletons. The ten largest clones take up 13% of the sample.

The time point tag for this specimen amounts to: before anti-PD-1 therapy. Genomic DNA extracted from tumor biopsies or peripheral blood was used for bulk TCRbeta sequencing, with input ranging from roughly 550 ng to 6,500 ng. Every patient was a poor candidate for surgical resection and had histologically proven advanced or metastatic basal or squamous cell carcinoma. Of the 11 patients in the basal cell carcinoma cohort, about eight underwent bulk tumor TCR sequencing. Sequencing was performed on PBMCs, taken before anti-PD-1 treatment. This TCR was recovered from a human donor with basal cell carcinoma. This receptor chain uses TRBV5-6 and TRBJ1-1; 8 bases in between match TRBD1. The DNA reads TGTGCCAGCAGCGGGGACAGGCCGAACACTGAAGCTTTCTTT. The encoded protein is CASSGDRPNTEAFF.